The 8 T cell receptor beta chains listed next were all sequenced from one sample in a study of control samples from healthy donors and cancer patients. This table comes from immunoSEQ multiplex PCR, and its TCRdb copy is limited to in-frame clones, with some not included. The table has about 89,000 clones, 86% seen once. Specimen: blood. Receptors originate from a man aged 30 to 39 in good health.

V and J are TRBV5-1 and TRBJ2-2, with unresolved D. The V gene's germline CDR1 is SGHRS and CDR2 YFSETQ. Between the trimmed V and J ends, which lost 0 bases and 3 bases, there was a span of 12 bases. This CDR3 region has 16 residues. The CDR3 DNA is TGCGCCAGCAGCTTGGGTTCCTTCCCCTACACCGGGGAGCTGTTTTTT. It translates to CASSLGSFPYTGELFF.

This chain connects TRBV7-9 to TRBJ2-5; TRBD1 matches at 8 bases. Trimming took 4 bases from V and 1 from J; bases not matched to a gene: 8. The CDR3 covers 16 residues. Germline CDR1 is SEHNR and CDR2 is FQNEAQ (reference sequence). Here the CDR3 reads CASSSSPGTGQETQYF. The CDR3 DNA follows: TGTGCCAGCAGCTCCTCCCCCGGGACAGGCCAAGAGACCCAGTACTTC.

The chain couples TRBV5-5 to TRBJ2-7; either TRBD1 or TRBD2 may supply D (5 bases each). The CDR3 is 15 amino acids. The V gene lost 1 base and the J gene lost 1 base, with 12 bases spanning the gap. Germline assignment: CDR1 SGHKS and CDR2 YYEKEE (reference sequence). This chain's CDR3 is CASSLNPGGSYEQYV. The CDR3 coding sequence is TGTGCCAGCAGCTTGAACCCTGGGGGTTCCTACGAGCAGTACGTC.

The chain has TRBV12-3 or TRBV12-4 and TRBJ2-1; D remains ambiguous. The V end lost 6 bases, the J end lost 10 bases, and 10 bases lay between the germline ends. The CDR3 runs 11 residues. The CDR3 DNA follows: TGTGCCAGCAGCTCCCTTAGGGAGCAGTTCTTC. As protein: CASSSLREQFF.

The CDR3 here is CASSFTSGEETQYF. CDR3 in DNA: TGCGCCAGCAGCTTTACTAGCGGAGAAGAGACCCAGTACTTC. The chain joins TRBV5-1 to TRBJ2-5; 8 bases are a match to TRBD2. The germline V gene has CDR1 SGHRS and CDR2 YFSETQ. Trimming took 2 bases from V and 3 from J; bases not matched to a gene: 3. This CDR3 region has 14 residues.

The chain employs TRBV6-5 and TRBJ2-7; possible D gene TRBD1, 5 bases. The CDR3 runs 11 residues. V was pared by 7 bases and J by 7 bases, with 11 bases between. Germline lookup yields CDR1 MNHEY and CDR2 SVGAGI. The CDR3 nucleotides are TGTGCCAGCATCGACAGAAAAGAGCAGTACGTC. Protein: CASIDRKEQYV.

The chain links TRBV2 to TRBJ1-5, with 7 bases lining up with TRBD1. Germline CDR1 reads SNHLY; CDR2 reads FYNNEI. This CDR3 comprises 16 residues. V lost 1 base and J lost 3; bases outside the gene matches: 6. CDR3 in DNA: TGTGCCAGCAGTGAAGGGACCAGGGGGTACAATCAGCCCCAGCATTTT. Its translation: CASSEGTRGYNQPQHF.

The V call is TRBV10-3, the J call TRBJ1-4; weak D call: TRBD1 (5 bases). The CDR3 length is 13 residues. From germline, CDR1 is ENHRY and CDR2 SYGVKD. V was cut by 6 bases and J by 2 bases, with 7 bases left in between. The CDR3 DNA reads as TGTGCCATCAGGGACAACACTAATGAAAAACTGTTTTTT. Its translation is CAIRDNTNEKLFF.